This T cell receptor (beta chain) was sequenced for a study of blood T cell repertoires in COVID-19. About the study: COVID-19 samples, acute and convalescent, were from the United States, Italy and Spain.

CDR1 SGDLS and CDR2 YYNGEE come from the germline V gene. Trimming removed 2 bases from V and 0 bases from J; junction bases left unmatched: 7. The CDR3 has 19 residues. Clones were sequenced by immunoSEQ multiplex PCR, and TCRdb holds only the in-frame ones, with some missing. The table lists 150,000 to 200,000 clones, 89% of them singletons. This TCR was sampled from a man aged 60-69 years with acute or convalescent COVID-19. Material: peripheral blood. The rearrangement joins TRBV9 to TRBJ2-1; TRBD2 agrees at 14 bases. CDR3 region: CASSVGLAGGLSSYNEQFF. DNA for the CDR3: TGTGCCAGCAGCGTTGGACTAGCGGGGGGCCTTAGCTCCTACAATGAGCAGTTCTTC. The full variable domain, completed using reference TRBV9 and TRBJ2-1, is DSGVTQTPKHLITATGQRVTLRCSPRSGDLSVYWYQQSLDQGLQFLIQYYNGEERAKGNILERFSAQQFPDLHSELNLSSLELGDSALYFCASSVGLAGGLSSYNEQFFGPGTRLTVL.